The present T cell receptor (beta chain) was sequenced within a study of cytomegalovirus exposure and HLA in healthy donors. TCRdb's table, derived via immunoSEQ multiplex PCR, lists solely in-frame clones and lacks some. The table records tens of thousands of clones, around 90% of them present only once. Study-wide points: Reported performance of the classifier showed diagnosis of cytomegalovirus status with high specificity and sensitivity.

A remark on this clone: Its matching antigen is unknown.

This clonotype was sampled from a woman younger than 30 in good health and CMV-seropositive. The sample comprised PBMCs.

In DNA form, the CDR3 reads TGCAGCGCCCGCTTGGGCGGGTCCCTCTACAATGAGCAGTTCTTC. Translating gives CSARLGGSLYNEQFF. The J gene is TRBJ2-1, the V gene TRBV29-1, with D perhaps TRBD2 (5 bases). The CDR3 extends over 15 amino acids. With 7 bases removed from V and 3 bases from J, the gap between germline ends came to 19 bases. Looked up from germline, CDR1 is SQVTM and CDR2 is ANQGSEA.